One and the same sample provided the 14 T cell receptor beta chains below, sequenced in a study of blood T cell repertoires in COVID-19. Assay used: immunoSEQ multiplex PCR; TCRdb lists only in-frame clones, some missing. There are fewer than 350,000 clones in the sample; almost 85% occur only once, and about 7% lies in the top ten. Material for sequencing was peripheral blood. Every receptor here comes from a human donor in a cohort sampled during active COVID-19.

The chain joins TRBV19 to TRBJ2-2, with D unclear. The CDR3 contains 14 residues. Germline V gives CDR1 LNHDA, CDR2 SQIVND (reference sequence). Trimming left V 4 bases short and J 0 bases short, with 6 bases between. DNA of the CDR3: TGTGCCAGTAGTAGTCAGTCGAACACCGGGGAGCTGTTTTTT. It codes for CASSSQSNTGELFF.

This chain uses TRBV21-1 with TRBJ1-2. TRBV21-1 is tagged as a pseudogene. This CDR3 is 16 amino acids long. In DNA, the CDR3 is TGTGCCAGCAGCAAAGCAGGGGCAGGCCGGGAGTCTGGCTACACCTTC. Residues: CASSKAGAGRESGYTF.

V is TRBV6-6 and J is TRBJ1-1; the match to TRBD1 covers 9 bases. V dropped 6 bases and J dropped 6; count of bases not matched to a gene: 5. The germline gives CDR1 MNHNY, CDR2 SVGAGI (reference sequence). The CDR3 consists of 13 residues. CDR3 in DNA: TGTGCCAGCAGCTCAAGGACAGGGGCTGAAGCTTTCTTT. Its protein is CASSSRTGAEAFF.

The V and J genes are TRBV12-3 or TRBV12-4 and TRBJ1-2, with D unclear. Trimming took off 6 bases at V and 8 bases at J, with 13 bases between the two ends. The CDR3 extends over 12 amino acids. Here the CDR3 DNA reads TGTGCCAGCAGGGCCGACCTAGGAGGCTACACCTTC. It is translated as CASRADLGGYTF.

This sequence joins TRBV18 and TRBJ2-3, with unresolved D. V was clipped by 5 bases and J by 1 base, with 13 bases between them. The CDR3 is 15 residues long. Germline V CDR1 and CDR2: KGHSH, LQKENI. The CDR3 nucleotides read TGTGCCAGCTCAAGCGTAGAGCGAGGCACAGATACGCAGTATTTT. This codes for CASSSVERGTDTQYF.

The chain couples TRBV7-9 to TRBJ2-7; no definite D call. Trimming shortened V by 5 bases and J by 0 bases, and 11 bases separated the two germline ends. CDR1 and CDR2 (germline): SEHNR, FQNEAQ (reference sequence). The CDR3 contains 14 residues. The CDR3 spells CASSPTLPSYEQYF. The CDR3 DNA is TGTGCCAGCAGCCCGACATTGCCCTCCTACGAGCAGTACTTC.

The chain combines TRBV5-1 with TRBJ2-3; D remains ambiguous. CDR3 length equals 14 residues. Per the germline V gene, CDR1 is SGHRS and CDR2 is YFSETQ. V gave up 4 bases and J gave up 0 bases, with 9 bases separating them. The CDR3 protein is CASSGGSSTDTQYF. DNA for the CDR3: TGCGCCAGCAGCGGCGGATCAAGCACAGATACGCAGTATTTT.

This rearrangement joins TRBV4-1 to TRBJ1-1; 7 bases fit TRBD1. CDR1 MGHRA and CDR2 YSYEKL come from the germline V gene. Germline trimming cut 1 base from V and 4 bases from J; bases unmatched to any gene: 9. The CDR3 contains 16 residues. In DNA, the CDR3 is TGCGCCAGCAGCCAAGTTATTCCAGGGGGTTCCACTGAAGCTTTCTTT. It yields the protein CASSQVIPGGSTEAFF.

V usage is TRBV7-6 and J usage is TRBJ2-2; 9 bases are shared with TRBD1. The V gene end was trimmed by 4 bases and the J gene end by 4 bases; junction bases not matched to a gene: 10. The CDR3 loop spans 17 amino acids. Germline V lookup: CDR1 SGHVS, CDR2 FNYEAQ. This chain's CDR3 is CASSSSQGQGFTGELFF. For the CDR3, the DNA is TGTGCCAGCAGCTCGTCCCAGGGACAGGGATTCACCGGGGAGCTGTTTTTT.

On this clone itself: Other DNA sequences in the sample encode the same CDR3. The DNA of the CDR3 is TGCGCCAGCAGCTTAGCAGAGACCCAGTACTTC. This gives the protein CASSLAETQYF. This sequence joins TRBV5-1 and TRBJ2-5; D call uncertain. Germline-derived CDR1 and CDR2 are SGHRS and YFSETQ. The V gene lost 2 bases and the J gene lost 4 bases, with 3 bases spanning the gap. The CDR3 covers 11 residues.

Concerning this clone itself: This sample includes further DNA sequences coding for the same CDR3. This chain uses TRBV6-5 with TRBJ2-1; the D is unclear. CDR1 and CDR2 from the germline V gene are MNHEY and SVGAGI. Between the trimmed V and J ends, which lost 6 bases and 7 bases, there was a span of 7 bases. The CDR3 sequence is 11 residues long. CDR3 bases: TGTGCCAGCAGGAAGAGAAATGAGCAGTTCTTC. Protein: CASRKRNEQFF.

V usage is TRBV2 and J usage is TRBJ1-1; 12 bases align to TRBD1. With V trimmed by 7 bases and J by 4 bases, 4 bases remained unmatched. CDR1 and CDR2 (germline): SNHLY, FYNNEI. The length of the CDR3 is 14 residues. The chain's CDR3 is CASKGDRGPTEAFF. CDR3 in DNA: TGTGCCAGCAAGGGGGACAGGGGGCCCACTGAAGCTTTCTTT.

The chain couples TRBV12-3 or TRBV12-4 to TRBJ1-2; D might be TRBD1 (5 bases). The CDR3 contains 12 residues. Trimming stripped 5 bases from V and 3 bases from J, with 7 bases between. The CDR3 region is CASSPRDYGYTF. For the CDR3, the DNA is TGTGCCAGCAGTCCCAGGGACTATGGCTACACCTTC.

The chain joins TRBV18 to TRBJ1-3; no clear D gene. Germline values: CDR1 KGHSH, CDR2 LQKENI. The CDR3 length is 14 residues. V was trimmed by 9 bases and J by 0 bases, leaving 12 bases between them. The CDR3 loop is CASYPGSSGNTIYF. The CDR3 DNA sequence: TGTGCCAGTTATCCCGGTAGCTCTGGAAACACCATATATTTT.